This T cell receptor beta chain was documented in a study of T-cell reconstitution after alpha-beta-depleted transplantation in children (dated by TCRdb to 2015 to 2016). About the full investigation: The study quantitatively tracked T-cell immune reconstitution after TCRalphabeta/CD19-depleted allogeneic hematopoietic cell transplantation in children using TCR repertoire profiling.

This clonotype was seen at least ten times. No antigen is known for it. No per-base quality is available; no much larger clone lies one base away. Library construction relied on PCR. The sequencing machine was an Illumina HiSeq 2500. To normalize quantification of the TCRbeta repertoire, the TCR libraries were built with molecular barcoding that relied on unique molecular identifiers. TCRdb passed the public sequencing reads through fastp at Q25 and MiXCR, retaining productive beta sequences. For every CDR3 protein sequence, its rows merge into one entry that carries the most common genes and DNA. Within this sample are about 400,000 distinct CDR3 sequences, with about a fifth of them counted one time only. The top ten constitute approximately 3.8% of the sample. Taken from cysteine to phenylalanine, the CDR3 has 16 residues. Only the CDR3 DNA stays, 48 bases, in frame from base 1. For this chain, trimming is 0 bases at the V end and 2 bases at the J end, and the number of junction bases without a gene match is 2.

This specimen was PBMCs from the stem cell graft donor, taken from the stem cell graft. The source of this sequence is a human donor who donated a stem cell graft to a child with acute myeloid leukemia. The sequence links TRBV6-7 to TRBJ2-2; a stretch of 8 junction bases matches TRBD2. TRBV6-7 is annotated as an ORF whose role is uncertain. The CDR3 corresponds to CASSYSAGGNTGELFF. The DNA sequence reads TGTGCCAGCAGTTACTCTGCGGGAGGAAACACCGGGGAGCTGTTTTTT.